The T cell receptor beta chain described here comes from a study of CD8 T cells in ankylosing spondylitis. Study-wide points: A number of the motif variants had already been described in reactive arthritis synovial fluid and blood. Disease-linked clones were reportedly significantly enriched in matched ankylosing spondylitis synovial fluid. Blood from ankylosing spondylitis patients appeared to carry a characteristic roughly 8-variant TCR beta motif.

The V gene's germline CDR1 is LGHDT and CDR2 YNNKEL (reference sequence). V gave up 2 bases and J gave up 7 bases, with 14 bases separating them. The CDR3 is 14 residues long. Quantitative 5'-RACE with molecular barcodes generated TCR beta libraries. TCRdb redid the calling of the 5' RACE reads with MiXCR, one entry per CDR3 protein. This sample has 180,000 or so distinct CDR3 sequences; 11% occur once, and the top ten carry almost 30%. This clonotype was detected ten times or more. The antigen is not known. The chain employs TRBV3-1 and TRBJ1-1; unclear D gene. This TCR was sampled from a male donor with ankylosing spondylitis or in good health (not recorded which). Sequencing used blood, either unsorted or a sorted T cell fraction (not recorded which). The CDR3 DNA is TGTGCCAGCAGCCAAATTTCCGGGCTTGTTGAAGCTTTCTTT. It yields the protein CASSQISGLVEAFF.